This T cell receptor beta chain comes out of a study of cytomegalovirus exposure and HLA in healthy donors. Overall study: From approximately 170 million T cells, an earlier analysis saw approximately 110 million unique TCR beta sequences. Findings and limits, study-wide: Later analysis demonstrated an association between a missense DCLRE1C variant and TCR beta V- and J-gene trimming.

The ends were cut back, 6 bases at V and 0 bases at J, with 9 bases in the middle. This CDR3 has 14 residues. Germline CDR1 is MDHEN and CDR2 is SYDVKM. Both 60 Vbeta primers and 13 Jbeta primers went into the PCR. Sequencing used immunoSEQ multiplex PCR; TCRdb keeps in-frame clones, though not all of them. Of about 130,000 clones in the sample, roughly 68% were seen once. As to this clone: Antigen specificity is unknown.

The sample was PBMCs. This chain uses TRBV28 with TRBJ1-5; possibly TRBD1 for D (6 bases). The TCR was taken from a woman aged 45-65 years in good health and CMV-seropositive. The CDR3: CASSGGHSNQPQHF. CDR3 nucleotide sequence: TGTGCCAGCAGCGGGGGGCATAGCAATCAGCCCCAGCATTTT.